These T cell receptor beta chains were read from a single sample in a study of blood T cell repertoires in COVID-19. Repertoires were generated with immunoSEQ multiplex PCR, while TCRdb's copy carries only in-frame clones and drops some. Among 380,000 or so clones listed, about 90% were seen once. The source material was PBMCs or T cells enriched from blood (not recorded which). Receptors originate from a man under 40 who had recovered from COVID-19. The CDR3 runs from the conserved cysteine through the conserved F or W. Fields, in order: clone size, J gene, D gene, V gene, CDR3 length, CDR3 protein, CDR3 DNA. D genes are given only for firm matches. Clone size, where shown, is once, few, many, or a class for clones that have expanded.

clone size: .; J gene: TRBJ1-4; D gene: TRBD1; V gene: TRBV10-3; CDR3 length: 13; CDR3 protein: CATTGLDNEKLFF; CDR3 DNA: TGTGCCACGACAGGGCTCGATAATGAAAAACTGTTTTTT
clone size: .; J gene: TRBJ2-2; D gene: TRBD1; V gene: TRBV27; CDR3 length: 15; CDR3 protein: CASSLGQGSTGELFF; CDR3 DNA: TGTGCCAGCAGTTTAGGACAGGGCAGCACCGGGGAGCTGTTTTTT
clone size: .; J gene: TRBJ1-3; D gene: TRBD1; V gene: TRBV2; CDR3 length: 15; CDR3 protein: CASSGQGATGNTIYF; CDR3 DNA: TGTGCCAGCAGTGGACAGGGGGCAACTGGAAACACCATATATTTT
clone size: .; J gene: TRBJ1-1; D gene: .; V gene: TRBV3-1/TRBV3-2; CDR3 length: 14; CDR3 protein: CASSQLPGDTEAFF; CDR3 DNA: TGTGCCAGCAGCCAGTTACCGGGGGACACTGAAGCTTTCTTT
clone size: .; J gene: TRBJ1-4; D gene: .; V gene: TRBV18; CDR3 length: 16; CDR3 protein: CASSPRDAEGSEKLFF; CDR3 DNA: TGTGCCAGCTCACCCCGTGACGCCGAAGGGAGTGAAAAACTGTTTTTT
clone size: .; J gene: TRBJ1-6; D gene: TRBD1; V gene: TRBV10-2; CDR3 length: 14; CDR3 protein: CATRQTGFDSPLHF; CDR3 DNA: TGCGCCACCCGCCAGACAGGGTTCGATTCACCCCTCCACTTT
clone size: .; J gene: TRBJ2-3; D gene: TRBD1; V gene: TRBV7-9; CDR3 length: 16; CDR3 protein: CASSLFRGHPTDTQYF; CDR3 DNA: TGTGCCAGCAGCTTATTCAGGGGGCATCCCACAGATACGCAGTATTTT
clone size: .; J gene: TRBJ2-1; D gene: TRBD2; V gene: TRBV29-1; CDR3 length: 16; CDR3 protein: CSVLTRLAGTYGEQFF; CDR3 DNA: TGCAGCGTCCTCACTAGACTAGCGGGGACTTACGGTGAGCAGTTCTTC
clone size: once; J gene: TRBJ1-3; D gene: .; V gene: TRBV30; CDR3 length: 14; CDR3 protein: CAWRKANSGNTIYF; CDR3 DNA: TGTGCCTGGCGCAAAGCTAATTCTGGAAACACCATATATTTT
clone size: .; J gene: TRBJ1-2; D gene: .; V gene: TRBV30; CDR3 length: 12; CDR3 protein: CAWSHSGYGYTF; CDR3 DNA: TGTGCCTGGAGTCACTCGGGCTATGGCTACACCTTC
clone size: .; J gene: TRBJ2-5; D gene: .; V gene: TRBV12-3/TRBV12-4; CDR3 length: 12; CDR3 protein: CASSLYLGTQYF; CDR3 DNA: TGTGCCAGCAGTTTATACCTAGGGACCCAGTACTTC
clone size: .; J gene: TRBJ1-1; D gene: .; V gene: TRBV7-9; CDR3 length: 16; CDR3 protein: CASSTSSGHLNTEAFF; CDR3 DNA: TGTGCCAGCAGCACCAGTTCGGGACACCTAAACACTGAAGCTTTCTTT
clone size: .; J gene: TRBJ2-2; D gene: TRBD2; V gene: TRBV7-9; CDR3 length: 14; CDR3 protein: CASRAGGNTGELFF; CDR3 DNA: TGTGCCAGCAGAGCGGGGGGGAACACCGGGGAGCTGTTTTTT
clone size: .; J gene: TRBJ2-2; D gene: .; V gene: TRBV19; CDR3 length: 13; CDR3 protein: CASRGGNTGELFF; CDR3 DNA: TGTGCCAGCCGTGGCGGAAACACCGGGGAGCTGTTTTTT
clone size: once; J gene: TRBJ1-1; D gene: .; V gene: TRBV2; CDR3 length: 11; CDR3 protein: CASSEGIEAFF; CDR3 DNA: TGTGCCAGCAGTGAGGGCATTGAAGCTTTCTTT
clone size: once; J gene: TRBJ2-6; D gene: .; V gene: TRBV19; CDR3 length: 15; CDR3 protein: CASMESWAGANVLTF; CDR3 DNA: TGTGCCAGTATGGAGAGCTGGGCTGGGGCCAACGTCCTGACTTTC
clone size: .; J gene: TRBJ2-5; D gene: .; V gene: TRBV9; CDR3 length: 13; CDR3 protein: CASSVRDKETQYF; CDR3 DNA: TGTGCCAGCAGCGTCCGGGACAAAGAGACCCAGTACTTC
clone size: .; J gene: TRBJ2-5; D gene: TRBD2; V gene: TRBV10-1; CDR3 length: 17; CDR3 protein: CASSQPAGAMGQETQYF; CDR3 DNA: TGCGCCAGCAGTCAACCAGCGGGGGCCATGGGGCAAGAGACCCAGTACTTC
clone size: .; J gene: TRBJ2-7; D gene: .; V gene: TRBV30; CDR3 length: 16; CDR3 protein: CAWTAARTADSYEQYF; CDR3 DNA: TGTGCCTGGACCGCGGCAAGGACAGCCGACTCCTACGAGCAGTACTTC
clone size: .; J gene: TRBJ1-3; D gene: .; V gene: TRBV27; CDR3 length: 13; CDR3 protein: CASRGLSGNTIYF; CDR3 DNA: TGTGCCAGCAGGGGGCTCTCTGGAAACACCATATATTTT
clone size: once; J gene: TRBJ1-4; D gene: TRBD1; V gene: TRBV3-1/TRBV3-2; CDR3 length: 16; CDR3 protein: CASSPFTGGRGEKLFF; CDR3 DNA: TGTGCCAGCAGCCCTTTCACAGGGGGCAGAGGGGAAAAACTGTTTTTT
clone size: once; J gene: TRBJ2-1; D gene: .; V gene: TRBV3-1/TRBV3-2; CDR3 length: 13; CDR3 protein: CASSHAAGHEQFF; CDR3 DNA: TGTGCCAGCAGCCATGCAGCGGGCCATGAGCAGTTCTTC
clone size: .; J gene: TRBJ2-2; D gene: TRBD1; V gene: TRBV7-2; CDR3 length: 16; CDR3 protein: CASSLARTGGSGELFF; CDR3 DNA: TGTGCCAGCAGCTTAGCGAGGACAGGGGGAAGCGGGGAGCTGTTTTTT
clone size: .; J gene: TRBJ1-2; D gene: .; V gene: TRBV27; CDR3 length: 17; CDR3 protein: CASSLSSRYPRSVGYTF; CDR3 DNA: TGTGCCAGCAGTTTATCATCCAGGTACCCAAGGTCGGTCGGCTACACCTTC
clone size: .; J gene: TRBJ1-2; D gene: TRBD1; V gene: TRBV18; CDR3 length: 15; CDR3 protein: CASSPIVGQGYGYTF; CDR3 DNA: TGTGCCAGCTCACCAATAGTGGGACAGGGCTATGGCTACACCTTC
clone size: .; J gene: TRBJ1-2; D gene: TRBD1; V gene: TRBV9; CDR3 length: 14; CDR3 protein: CASSAGTAHSGYTF; CDR3 DNA: TGTGCCAGCAGCGCCGGGACAGCCCACAGTGGCTACACCTTC
clone size: once; J gene: TRBJ2-6; D gene: .; V gene: TRBV6-2/TRBV6-3; CDR3 length: 16; CDR3 protein: CASSSNNVRGANVLTF; CDR3 DNA: TGTGCCAGCAGTTCGAATAATGTCCGGGGGGCCAACGTCCTGACTTTC
clone size: .; J gene: TRBJ1-1; D gene: .; V gene: TRBV2; CDR3 length: 15; CDR3 protein: CASSPPSRTGTEAFF; CDR3 DNA: TGTGCCAGCAGTCCCCCAAGTAGAACAGGCACTGAAGCTTTCTTT
clone size: once; J gene: TRBJ1-2; D gene: .; V gene: TRBV7-9; CDR3 length: 13; CDR3 protein: CASSQTRNYGYTF; CDR3 DNA: TGTGCCAGCAGCCAGACACGGAACTATGGCTACACCTTC
clone size: .; J gene: TRBJ1-2; D gene: .; V gene: TRBV5-4; CDR3 length: 13; CDR3 protein: CASSLAGNYGYTF; CDR3 DNA: TGTGCCAGCAGCTTGGCAGGGAACTATGGCTACACCTTC
clone size: .; J gene: TRBJ2-7; D gene: TRBD1; V gene: TRBV30; CDR3 length: 14; CDR3 protein: CAWTPGQVSYEQYF; CDR3 DNA: TGTGCCTGGACCCCGGGACAGGTCTCCTACGAGCAGTACTTC
clone size: .; J gene: TRBJ1-4; D gene: .; V gene: TRBV7-9; CDR3 length: 15; CDR3 protein: CASSFYREMGEKLFF; CDR3 DNA: TGTGCCAGCAGCTTTTACAGGGAAATGGGTGAAAAACTGTTTTTT
clone size: .; J gene: TRBJ1-5; D gene: .; V gene: TRBV12-3/TRBV12-4; CDR3 length: 12; CDR3 protein: CASCGGNQPQHF; CDR3 DNA: TGTGCCAGCTGCGGGGGGAATCAGCCCCAGCATTTT
clone size: .; J gene: TRBJ2-3; D gene: .; V gene: TRBV5-1; CDR3 length: 16; CDR3 protein: CASSLPGSGSTDTQYF; CDR3 DNA: TGCGCCAGCAGCCTCCCCGGTAGCGGCAGCACAGATACGCAGTATTTT
clone size: .; J gene: TRBJ1-3; D gene: TRBD1; V gene: TRBV3-1/TRBV3-2; CDR3 length: 17; CDR3 protein: CASSQTLDRASGNTIYF; CDR3 DNA: TGTGCCAGCAGCCAGACCTTGGACAGGGCTTCTGGAAACACCATATATTTT